Reported below is one TCR beta chain. Its antigen is not known. Assay: immunoSEQ multiplex PCR; the TCRdb copy retains only in-frame clones and omits some. The sample carries 100,000 to 120,000 clones, approximately 94% recorded once. Second-dose intervals near 4 or 12 weeks were combined. This specimen comes from a study of T cell responses to AZD1222 COVID-19 vaccine. Germline V CDR1 and CDR2: SQVTM, ANQGSEA. Trimming left V 4 bases short and J 0 bases short, with 13 bases between. The length of the CDR3 is 16 residues. General study points: Donors, mostly white British, included more females; clonal diversity was possibly underestimated.

The sequence came from an adult who received the AZD1222 COVID-19 vaccine. V is TRBV29-1 and J is TRBJ2-6; D might be TRBD2 (6 bases). The starting material was peripheral blood, obtained 28 days after the second AZD1222 dose. The CDR3 DNA follows: TGCAGCGTTGCGCGCGGGGTAAGCTCTGGGGCCAACGTCCTGACTTTC. This translates into CSVARGVSSGANVLTF.